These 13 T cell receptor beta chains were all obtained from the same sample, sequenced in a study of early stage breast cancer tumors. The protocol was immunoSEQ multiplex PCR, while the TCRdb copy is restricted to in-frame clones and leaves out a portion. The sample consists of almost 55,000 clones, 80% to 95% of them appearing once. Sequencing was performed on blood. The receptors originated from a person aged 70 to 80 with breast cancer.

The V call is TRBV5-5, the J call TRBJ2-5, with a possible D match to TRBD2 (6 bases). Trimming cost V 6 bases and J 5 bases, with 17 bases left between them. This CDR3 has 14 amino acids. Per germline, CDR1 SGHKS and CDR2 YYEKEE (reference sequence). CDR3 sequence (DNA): TGTGCCAGCATCCACCCATCTGCGGGGGAGACCCAGTACTTC. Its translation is CASIHPSAGETQYF.

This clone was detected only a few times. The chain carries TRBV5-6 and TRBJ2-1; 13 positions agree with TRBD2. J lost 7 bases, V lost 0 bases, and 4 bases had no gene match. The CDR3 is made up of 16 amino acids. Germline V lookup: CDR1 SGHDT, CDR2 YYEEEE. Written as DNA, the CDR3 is TGTGCCAGCAGCTTGGCGCGGACTAGCGGGGGTAATGAGCAGTTCTTC. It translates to CASSLARTSGGNEQFF.

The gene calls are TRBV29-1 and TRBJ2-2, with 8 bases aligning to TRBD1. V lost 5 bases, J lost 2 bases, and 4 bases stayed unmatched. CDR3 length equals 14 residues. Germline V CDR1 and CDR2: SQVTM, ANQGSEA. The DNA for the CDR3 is TGCAGCGTTCAGGGGGCAATAAACACCGGGGAGCTGTTTTTT. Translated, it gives CSVQGAINTGELFF.

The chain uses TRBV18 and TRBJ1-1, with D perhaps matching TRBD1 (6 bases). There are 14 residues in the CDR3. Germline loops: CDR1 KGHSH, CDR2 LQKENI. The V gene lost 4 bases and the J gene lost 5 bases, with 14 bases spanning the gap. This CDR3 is CASSLQGGSTEAFF. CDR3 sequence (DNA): TGTGCCAGCTCACTACAGGGTGGGTCGACTGAAGCTTTCTTT.

The CDR3 DNA follows: TGTGCCAGCTCATTAAACGGCAGGAATGGCTACACCTTC. Amino acid sequence: CASSLNGRNGYTF. The gene calls are TRBV18 and TRBJ1-2; D remains ambiguous. Looked up from germline, CDR1 is KGHSH and CDR2 is LQKENI. CDR3 size: 13 residues. The ends were cut back, 5 bases at V and 6 bases at J, with 13 bases in the middle.

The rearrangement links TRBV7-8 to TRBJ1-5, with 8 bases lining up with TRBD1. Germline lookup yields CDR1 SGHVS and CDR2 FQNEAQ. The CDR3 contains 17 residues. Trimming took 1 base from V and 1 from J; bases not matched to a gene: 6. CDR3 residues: CASSLEDTGGSNQPQHF. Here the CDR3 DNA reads TGTGCCAGCAGCTTAGAAGATACAGGGGGGAGCAATCAGCCCCAGCATTTT.

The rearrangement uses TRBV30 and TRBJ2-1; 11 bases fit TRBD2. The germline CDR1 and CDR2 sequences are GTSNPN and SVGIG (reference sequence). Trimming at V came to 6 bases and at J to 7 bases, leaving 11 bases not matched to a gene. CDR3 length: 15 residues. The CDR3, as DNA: TGTGCCTGCCTTCCGAGACTAGCGGGGACAAATGAGCAGTTCTTC. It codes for CACLPRLAGTNEQFF.

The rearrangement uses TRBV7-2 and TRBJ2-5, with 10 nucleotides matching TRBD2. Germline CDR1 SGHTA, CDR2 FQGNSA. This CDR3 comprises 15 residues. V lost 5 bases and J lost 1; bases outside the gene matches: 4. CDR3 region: CASSERLAGQETQYF. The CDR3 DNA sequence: TGTGCCAGCAGCGAGCGACTAGCGGGCCAAGAGACCCAGTACTTC.

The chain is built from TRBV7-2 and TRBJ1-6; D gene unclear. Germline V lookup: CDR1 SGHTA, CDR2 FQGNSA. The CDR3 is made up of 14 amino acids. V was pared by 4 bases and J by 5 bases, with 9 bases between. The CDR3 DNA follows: TGTGCCAGCAGCTCACGTGGGCATAATTCACCCCTCCACTTT. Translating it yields CASSSRGHNSPLHF.

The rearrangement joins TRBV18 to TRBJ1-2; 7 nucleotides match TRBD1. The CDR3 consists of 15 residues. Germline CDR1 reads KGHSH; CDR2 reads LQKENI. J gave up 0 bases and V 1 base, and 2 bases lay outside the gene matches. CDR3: CASSPQTGTNYGYTF. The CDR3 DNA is TGTGCCAGCTCACCACAGACAGGGACTAACTATGGCTACACCTTC.

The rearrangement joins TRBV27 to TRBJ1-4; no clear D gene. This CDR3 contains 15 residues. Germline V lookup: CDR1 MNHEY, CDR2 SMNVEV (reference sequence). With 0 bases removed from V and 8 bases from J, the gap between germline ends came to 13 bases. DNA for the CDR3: TGTGCCAGCAGTTTATCCGGGCGGAGGGTCGAAAAACTGTTTTTT. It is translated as CASSLSGRRVEKLFF.

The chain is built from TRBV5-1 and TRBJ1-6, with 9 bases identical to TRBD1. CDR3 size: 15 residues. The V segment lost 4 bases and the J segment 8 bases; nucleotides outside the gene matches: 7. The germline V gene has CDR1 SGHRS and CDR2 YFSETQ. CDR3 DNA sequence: TGCGCCAGCAGCCCGGGACAGGGTTTCCATTCACCCCTCCACTTT. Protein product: CASSPGQGFHSPLHF.

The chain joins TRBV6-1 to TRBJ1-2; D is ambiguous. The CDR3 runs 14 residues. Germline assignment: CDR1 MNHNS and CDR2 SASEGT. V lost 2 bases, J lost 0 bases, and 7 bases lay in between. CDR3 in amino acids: CASSESGSNYGYTF. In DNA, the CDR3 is TGTGCCAGCAGTGAATCGGGATCTAACTATGGCTACACCTTC.